These T cell receptor beta chains were read from a single sample in a study of blood T cell repertoires in COVID-19. TCRdb's copy holds only in-frame clones and misses some; the assay was immunoSEQ multiplex PCR. In the table there are some 200,000 clones, around 76% of which are singletons. The sequencing sample was made of peripheral blood. The receptors were gathered from a woman aged 45 to 65 with active or convalescent COVID-19. The CDR3 runs from the conserved cysteine through the conserved F or W. The order of the fields is J gene, clone size, D gene, V gene, CDR3 DNA, CDR3 protein. D genes are given only for firm matches. Size is omitted from some rows. Given values are once, few, many or a class for expanded clones.

TRBJ1-5 | few | TRBD1 | TRBV3-1/TRBV3-2 | TGTGCCAGCAGCCAAGATGGCGCGGGACAGGGGACCCAGCATTTT | CASSQDGAGQGTQHF
TRBJ1-4 | - | TRBD1 | TRBV2 | TGTGCCAGCAGTTCAGGGGGAGTCACTAATGAAAAACTGTTTTTT | CASSSGGVTNEKLFF
TRBJ1-2 | - | TRBD1 | TRBV30 | TGTGCCTGGAGTGTACGGGACAGGTACTATGGCTACACCTTC | CAWSVRDRYYGYTF
TRBJ2-7 | - | - | TRBV4-2 | TGTGCCAGCAGCCAAGATCACGGGAACGAGCAGTACTTC | CASSQDHGNEQYF
TRBJ2-1 | once | TRBD2 | TRBV29-1 | TGCAGCGTTTCCGGGACTAGTTTGCATGAGCAGTTCTTC | CSVSGTSLHEQFF
TRBJ2-7 | - | - | TRBV24-1 | TGTGCCACCAGTGACCCCCGCGGGCCGACCTACGAGCAGTACTTC | CATSDPRGPTYEQYF
TRBJ2-1 | few | - | TRBV3-1/TRBV3-2 | TGTGCCAGCAGCCGGGGTGGGAGCTCCTACAATGAGCAGTTCTTC | CASSRGGSSYNEQFF
TRBJ1-1 | few | - | TRBV4-3 | TGCGCCAGCAGCCAAGGGGAGGCCACTGAAGCTTTCTTT | CASSQGEATEAFF
TRBJ2-7 | - | TRBD2 | TRBV7-2 | TGTGCCAGCAGCTTAGGGGGGACTAGTCAAGGAGAGCAGTACTTC | CASSLGGTSQGEQYF
TRBJ2-2 | few | - | TRBV13 | TGTGCCAGCAGCTGGGAGCACGGGGAGCTGTTTTTT | CASSWEHGELFF
TRBJ2-3 | - | TRBD2 | TRBV7-9 | TGTGCCACGGGGACTAGCGAAGGCACAGATACGCAGTATTTT | CATGTSEGTDTQYF
TRBJ2-7 | - | - | TRBV29-1 | TGCAGCGCCCGGAGTGATGCCCGCTACGAGCAGTACTTC | CSARSDARYEQYF
TRBJ2-5 | - | TRBD2 | TRBV15 | TGTGCCACCAGCAGAGAGTCAGCCAGCGGGGGGACCCAGTACTTC | CATSRESASGGTQYF
TRBJ2-3 | - | TRBD2 | TRBV11-3 | TGTGCCAGCAGCCTAGGGACTAGCGGGAGAGCAGATACGCAGTATTTT | CASSLGTSGRADTQYF
TRBJ1-5 | - | - | TRBV30 | TGTGCCTGGAGTCGAGGACTCGGCAGTGGCAATCAGCCCCAGCATTTT | CAWSRGLGSGNQPQHF
TRBJ1-5 | - | TRBD1 | TRBV19 | TGTGCCAGTAGTTTCAGGGGGAATCAGCCCCAGCATTTT | CASSFRGNQPQHF
TRBJ1-3 | - | - | TRBV21-1 | TGTGCCAGCAGCAATCGCTTCCAGGGAACTGGAAACACCATATATTTT | CASSNRFQGTGNTIYF
TRBJ2-7 | - | TRBD2 | TRBV5-5 | TGTGCCAGCAGCTTGGATGAGCGGGGTCTTAACGAGCAGTACTTC | CASSLDERGLNEQYF